The rows below give T cell receptor beta chains drawn from one sample of a study of shared clonotypes between healthy human individuals. TCRdb keeps only in-frame clones here, not all; method: immunoSEQ multiplex PCR. This sample has some 2.1 million clones, with over 85% found just once. Sequencing used naive CD8+ T cells sorted from blood. These receptor sequences come from a man aged 18 to 30 in good health. Both conserved end residues are part of each CDR3. Each record gives: V gene, clone size, D gene, J gene, CDR3 length, CDR3 protein, CDR3 DNA. D genes are given only for firm matches. Only some rows state a clone size, as once, few, many or a class for expanded clones.

v_gene: TRBV9; abundance: once; d_gene: TRBD1; j_gene: TRBJ2-7; len: 15; CDR3aa: CASSLGTGNTYEQYF; CDR3nt: TGTGCCAGCAGCCTGGGGACAGGGAATACCTACGAGCAGTACTTC
v_gene: TRBV11-2; abundance: NA; d_gene: TRBD2; j_gene: TRBJ2-3; len: 14; CDR3aa: CASSLSGGTDTQYF; CDR3nt: TGTGCCAGCAGCTTAAGCGGGGGCACAGATACGCAGTATTTT
v_gene: TRBV4-1; abundance: once; d_gene: TRBD2; j_gene: TRBJ2-1; len: 17; CDR3aa: CASSQGTGTSGINEQFF; CDR3nt: TGCGCCAGCAGCCAGGGTACCGGGACTAGCGGGATCAATGAGCAGTTCTTC
v_gene: TRBV6-5; abundance: NA; d_gene: TRBD1; j_gene: TRBJ2-2; len: 15; CDR3aa: CASSPTGGATGELFF; CDR3nt: TGTGCCAGCAGTCCGACAGGGGGAGCCACCGGGGAGCTGTTTTTT
v_gene: TRBV9; abundance: NA; d_gene: NA; j_gene: TRBJ1-1; len: 14; CDR3aa: CASSVAGEYTEAFF; CDR3nt: TGTGCCAGCAGCGTAGCGGGGGAGTACACTGAAGCTTTCTTT
v_gene: TRBV15; abundance: NA; d_gene: TRBD1; j_gene: TRBJ2-7; len: 14; CDR3aa: CATSREGTDYEQYF; CDR3nt: TGTGCCACCAGCAGAGAGGGGACAGACTACGAGCAGTACTTC
v_gene: TRBV18; abundance: NA; d_gene: NA; j_gene: TRBJ2-7; len: 13; CDR3aa: CASSGDRSYEQYF; CDR3nt: TGTGCCAGCTCAGGGGACCGCTCCTACGAGCAGTACTTC
v_gene: TRBV6-5; abundance: NA; d_gene: NA; j_gene: TRBJ1-4; len: 14; CDR3aa: CASSYGGSNEKLFF; CDR3nt: TGTGCCAGCAGTTACGGGGGATCCAATGAAAAACTGTTTTTT
v_gene: TRBV4-1; abundance: NA; d_gene: NA; j_gene: TRBJ2-2; len: 11; CDR3aa: CASSQLAELFF; CDR3nt: TGCGCCAGCAGCCAATTAGCGGAGCTGTTTTTT
v_gene: TRBV7-9; abundance: NA; d_gene: NA; j_gene: TRBJ1-2; len: 15; CDR3aa: CASSRADIINYGYTF; CDR3nt: TGTGCCAGCAGCCGGGCCGATATAATTAACTATGGCTACACCTTC
v_gene: TRBV11-2; abundance: NA; d_gene: NA; j_gene: TRBJ2-3; len: 13; CDR3aa: CASSLSVPDTQYF; CDR3nt: TGTGCCAGCAGCCTTAGCGTCCCAGATACGCAGTATTTT
v_gene: TRBV28; abundance: NA; d_gene: NA; j_gene: TRBJ2-7; len: 13; CDR3aa: CASSLGTLYEQYF; CDR3nt: TGTGCCAGCAGTTTAGGGACACTATACGAGCAGTACTTC
v_gene: TRBV28; abundance: NA; d_gene: NA; j_gene: TRBJ1-5; len: 14; CDR3aa: CASSFRGAGQPQHF; CDR3nt: TGTGCCAGCAGTTTTCGGGGGGCTGGTCAGCCCCAGCATTTT
v_gene: TRBV4-3; abundance: NA; d_gene: NA; j_gene: TRBJ2-2; len: 16; CDR3aa: CASSQDNAKYTGELFF; CDR3nt: TGCGCCAGCAGCCAAGACAACGCGAAGTACACCGGGGAGCTGTTTTTT
v_gene: TRBV2; abundance: NA; d_gene: NA; j_gene: TRBJ1-1; len: 15; CDR3aa: CASSEAGAMNTEAFF; CDR3nt: TGTGCCAGCAGTGAAGCAGGAGCCATGAACACTGAAGCTTTCTTT
v_gene: TRBV2; abundance: NA; d_gene: NA; j_gene: TRBJ2-5; len: 14; CDR3aa: CASKEGGLQETQYF; CDR3nt: TGTGCCAGCAAAGAAGGGGGGCTCCAAGAGACCCAGTACTTC
v_gene: TRBV4-1; abundance: NA; d_gene: NA; j_gene: TRBJ2-5; len: 14; CDR3aa: CASSQGGAQETQYF; CDR3nt: TGCGCCAGCAGTCAAGGGGGAGCCCAAGAGACCCAGTACTTC
v_gene: TRBV28; abundance: NA; d_gene: TRBD1; j_gene: TRBJ1-5; len: 15; CDR3aa: CASSFLRQGIQPQHF; CDR3nt: TGTGCCAGCAGTTTCCTCCGACAGGGAATTCAGCCCCAGCATTTT
v_gene: TRBV5-5; abundance: once; d_gene: NA; j_gene: TRBJ2-3; len: 17; CDR3aa: CASSLWEVQPNTDTQYF; CDR3nt: TGTGCCAGCAGTCTCTGGGAAGTACAACCGAACACAGATACGCAGTATTTT
v_gene: TRBV5-4; abundance: NA; d_gene: TRBD2; j_gene: TRBJ2-3; len: 16; CDR3aa: CASSQALAVGTDTQYF; CDR3nt: TGTGCCAGCAGCCAGGCGCTAGCGGTGGGCACAGATACGCAGTATTTT
v_gene: TRBV4-1; abundance: NA; d_gene: NA; j_gene: TRBJ2-5; len: 15; CDR3aa: CASSQDRTVGETQYF; CDR3nt: TGCGCCAGCAGCCAAGATAGGACGGTAGGCGAGACCCAGTACTTC
v_gene: TRBV27; abundance: NA; d_gene: NA; j_gene: TRBJ2-7; len: 14; CDR3aa: CASSFEGPPYEQYF; CDR3nt: TGTGCCAGCAGTTTCGAGGGGCCCCCCTACGAGCAGTACTTC
v_gene: TRBV2; abundance: NA; d_gene: TRBD1; j_gene: TRBJ2-7; len: 12; CDR3aa: CASRGQVYEQYF; CDR3nt: TGTGCCAGCAGAGGACAGGTCTACGAGCAGTACTTC
v_gene: TRBV19; abundance: NA; d_gene: NA; j_gene: TRBJ2-5; len: 15; CDR3aa: CASSMERAGQETQYF; CDR3nt: TGTGCCAGTAGTATGGAGCGGGCGGGTCAAGAGACCCAGTACTTC
v_gene: TRBV7-9; abundance: many; d_gene: NA; j_gene: TRBJ2-7; len: 13; CDR3aa: CASSANAGGEQYF; CDR3nt: TGTGCCAGCAGCGCCAACGCCGGGGGCGAGCAGTACTTC
v_gene: TRBV6-5; abundance: NA; d_gene: NA; j_gene: TRBJ2-7; len: 11; CDR3aa: CASSYEYEQYF; CDR3nt: TGTGCCAGCAGTTACGAGTACGAGCAGTACTTC
v_gene: TRBV25-1; abundance: NA; d_gene: TRBD2; j_gene: TRBJ2-5; len: 14; CDR3aa: CASSESGGAETQYF; CDR3nt: TGTGCCAGCAGTGAAAGCGGGGGGGCAGAGACCCAGTACTTC
v_gene: TRBV7-9; abundance: NA; d_gene: NA; j_gene: TRBJ2-7; len: 13; CDR3aa: CASSRDLYYEQYF; CDR3nt: TGTGCCAGCAGCCGGGACCTGTACTACGAGCAGTACTTC
v_gene: TRBV14; abundance: NA; d_gene: NA; j_gene: TRBJ1-2; len: 14; CDR3aa: CASSPKTGWDGYTF; CDR3nt: TGTGCCAGCAGCCCGAAGACCGGTTGGGATGGCTACACCTTC
v_gene: TRBV5-1; abundance: NA; d_gene: NA; j_gene: TRBJ2-7; len: 13; CDR3aa: CASSLRPSYEQYF; CDR3nt: TGCGCCAGCAGCTTGAGACCGAGCTACGAGCAGTACTTC
v_gene: TRBV2; abundance: NA; d_gene: NA; j_gene: TRBJ2-3; len: 15; CDR3aa: CASLSDYPLTDTQYF; CDR3nt: TGTGCCAGTCTATCCGACTACCCCCTCACAGATACGCAGTATTTT
v_gene: TRBV6-1; abundance: NA; d_gene: NA; j_gene: TRBJ1-2; len: 18; CDR3aa: CASSEVLEGTTPNYGYTF; CDR3nt: TGTGCCAGCAGTGAAGTTTTGGAGGGAACGACCCCTAACTATGGCTACACCTTC
v_gene: TRBV10-1; abundance: NA; d_gene: NA; j_gene: TRBJ2-5; len: 13; CDR3aa: CASSEETQETQYF; CDR3nt: TGCGCCAGCAGTGAAGAGACACAAGAGACCCAGTACTTC
v_gene: TRBV10-2; abundance: NA; d_gene: NA; j_gene: TRBJ2-5; len: 13; CDR3aa: CASSELDLETQYF; CDR3nt: TGCGCCAGCAGTGAACTCGACCTGGAGACCCAGTACTTC
v_gene: TRBV4-1; abundance: NA; d_gene: NA; j_gene: TRBJ2-7; len: 15; CDR3aa: CASSQVTTSSYEQYF; CDR3nt: TGCGCCAGCAGCCAAGTTACAACCTCCTCCTACGAGCAGTACTTC
v_gene: TRBV9; abundance: NA; d_gene: NA; j_gene: TRBJ2-7; len: 13; CDR3aa: CASSPSGGYEQYF; CDR3nt: TGTGCCAGCAGCCCCTCTGGGGGTTACGAGCAGTACTTC
v_gene: TRBV5-8; abundance: NA; d_gene: NA; j_gene: TRBJ1-1; len: 13; CDR3aa: CASSLGEGIRAFF; CDR3nt: TGTGCCAGCAGCTTGGGTGAGGGGATTAGAGCTTTCTTT
v_gene: TRBV2; abundance: NA; d_gene: NA; j_gene: TRBJ2-7; len: 14; CDR3aa: CASSAGTITYEQYF; CDR3nt: TGTGCCAGCAGTGCAGGCACAATTACCTACGAGCAGTACTTC
v_gene: TRBV27; abundance: once; d_gene: NA; j_gene: TRBJ2-1; len: 15; CDR3aa: CASSLAGETYNEQFF; CDR3nt: TGTGCCAGCAGTTTAGCAGGGGAGACCTACAATGAGCAGTTCTTC
v_gene: TRBV11-1; abundance: NA; d_gene: NA; j_gene: TRBJ1-4; len: 14; CDR3aa: CASSLSSGGPKLFF; CDR3nt: TGTGCCAGCAGCTTATCTTCGGGGGGGCCAAAACTGTTTTTT
v_gene: TRBV28; abundance: NA; d_gene: NA; j_gene: TRBJ2-1; len: 11; CDR3aa: CASSPSDEQFF; CDR3nt: TGTGCCAGCAGCCCGAGCGATGAGCAGTTCTTC
v_gene: TRBV10-2; abundance: NA; d_gene: NA; j_gene: TRBJ2-3; len: 16; CDR3aa: CASSEWKGSYTDTQYF; CDR3nt: TGCGCCAGCAGTGAATGGAAGGGGAGCTACACAGATACGCAGTATTTT
v_gene: TRBV4-1; abundance: NA; d_gene: NA; j_gene: TRBJ1-1; len: 13; CDR3aa: CASSPPAGAEAFF; CDR3nt: TGCGCCAGCAGTCCACCGGCTGGCGCTGAAGCTTTCTTT
v_gene: TRBV9; abundance: NA; d_gene: NA; j_gene: TRBJ2-1; len: 16; CDR3aa: CASSVGTGVEFNEQFF; CDR3nt: TGTGCCAGCAGCGTAGGGACGGGAGTCGAGTTCAATGAGCAGTTCTTC
v_gene: TRBV9; abundance: NA; d_gene: NA; j_gene: TRBJ1-4; len: 15; CDR3aa: CASSVSGSLDEKLFF; CDR3nt: TGTGCCAGCAGCGTATCGGGGTCCTTGGATGAAAAACTGTTTTTT
v_gene: TRBV4-1; abundance: NA; d_gene: TRBD1; j_gene: TRBJ2-7; len: 13; CDR3aa: CASSGTVAYEQYF; CDR3nt: TGCGCCAGCAGCGGGACAGTCGCCTACGAGCAGTACTTC
v_gene: TRBV27; abundance: NA; d_gene: TRBD2; j_gene: TRBJ2-1; len: 15; CDR3aa: CASSPPLAGVNEQFF; CDR3nt: TGTGCCAGCAGTCCCCCCCTAGCGGGGGTCAATGAGCAGTTCTTC
v_gene: TRBV6-6; abundance: once; d_gene: NA; j_gene: TRBJ2-7; len: 12; CDR3aa: CASSYSSYEQYF; CDR3nt: TGTGCCAGCAGTTACTCGAGCTACGAGCAGTACTTC
v_gene: TRBV6-5; abundance: NA; d_gene: NA; j_gene: TRBJ2-2; len: 16; CDR3aa: CASSYSMGEYTGELFF; CDR3nt: TGTGCCAGCAGTTACTCGATGGGGGAATACACCGGGGAGCTGTTTTTT
v_gene: TRBV11-2; abundance: once; d_gene: NA; j_gene: TRBJ2-7; len: 11; CDR3aa: CASSLIYEQYF; CDR3nt: TGTGCCAGCAGTCTCATCTACGAGCAGTACTTC
v_gene: TRBV9; abundance: NA; d_gene: TRBD2; j_gene: TRBJ2-3; len: 15; CDR3aa: CASSVLAGGPDTQYF; CDR3nt: TGTGCCAGCAGCGTACTAGCGGGAGGGCCAGATACGCAGTATTTT
v_gene: TRBV5-4; abundance: NA; d_gene: TRBD2; j_gene: TRBJ2-1; len: 17; CDR3aa: CASSLAGLGSSYNEQFF; CDR3nt: TGTGCCAGCAGCTTGGCAGGACTAGGTAGCTCCTACAATGAGCAGTTCTTC
v_gene: TRBV28; abundance: NA; d_gene: NA; j_gene: TRBJ1-3; len: 16; CDR3aa: CASSFESGSPGNTIYF; CDR3nt: TGTGCCAGCAGTTTTGAATCAGGGAGCCCTGGAAACACCATATATTTT